This TCR beta chain came from a study of T cell changes during pregnancy in multiple sclerosis. Repertoires were generated with immunoSEQ multiplex PCR, while TCRdb's copy carries only in-frame clones and drops some. The sample lists around 34,000 clones, less than 95% occurring once. This receptor was identified in a female donor with multiple sclerosis, enrolled in a pregnancy study. The source was CD8+ T cells from peripheral blood mononuclear cells, collected before pregnancy.

CDR3 amino acids: CASSEVVGRSPLHF. Here the CDR3 DNA reads TGTGCCAGCAGTGAAGTCGTAGGGAGGTCACCCCTCCACTTT. The V and J genes are TRBV6-1 and TRBJ1-6; D remains unclear. Trimming stripped 1 base from V and 10 bases from J, with 11 bases between. Germline V gene data show CDR1 as MNHNS and CDR2 as SASEGT. CDR3 length: 14 amino acids.